The sequence of this T cell receptor (beta chain) was determined in a study of T cells in Graves' hyperthyroidism and ophthalmopathy. Template material for amplifying TCR beta CDR3 regions consisted of RNA transcripts. Initially, a first-round RT-PCR of the TCR CDR3 employed the HTBI primer set. TCRdb itself ran the multiplex PCR reads through MiXCR, one entry per CDR3 protein. This sample carries hundreds of thousands of distinct CDR3 sequences, roughly 22% of them seen once, and the ten largest clones take roughly 60%. General study findings and limits: Blood held most thyroid clonotypes expanded above 0.001 frequency.

Notes on this clonotype: Its antigen is currently unknown.

The CDR3 loop spans 16 amino acids. CDR1 and CDR2 (germline): MDHEN, SYDVKM. Trimming cost V 6 bases and J 2 bases, with 20 bases left between them. Sequenced: blood. V usage is TRBV28 and J usage is TRBJ2-7; D might be TRBD1 (6 bases). The sequence was obtained from a man in his thirties or forties with Graves' ophthalmopathy. CDR3 region: CASRSPQGRVPYEQYF. Written as DNA, the CDR3 is TGTGCCAGCAGATCCCCACAGGGCCGAGTCCCCTACGAGCAGTACTTC.